Listed below are T cell receptor beta chains from one sample, sequenced in a study of T-cell reconstitution after alpha-beta-depleted transplantation in children. Via MiXCR, TCRdb re-called the PCR reads, giving one row per CDR3 protein. The data contain more than 300,000 distinct CDR3 sequences, around 16% of them seen just once; the ten biggest clones take up about 41%. Specimen: PBMCs, mostly from graft donor cells, collected 360 days after TCRalphabeta/CD19-depleted stem cell transplant. These receptors were collected from a male patient under 10 years old who had a stem cell transplant for acute lymphoblastic leukemia, so the T cells may come from the graft donor. Each CDR3 is given with its conserved first and last residue. A D gene is named only where the DNA matches it firmly. Clone size is shown for a subset of rows, as once, few, many or a class of expanded clone.

TRBJ2-1,TRBD2,.,TRBV20-1,TGCAGTGCTAGAGGGAAGGGACTAGCGGGAGCTGAGCAGTTCTTC,CSARGKGLAGAEQFF
TRBJ2-1,TRBD2,few,TRBV12-3/TRBV12-4,TGTGCCAGCAGTGAGGACAGGCAAGTTGGACTAGCGGACAATGAGCAGTTCTTC,CASSEDRQVGLADNEQFF
TRBJ2-3,TRBD2,.,TRBV7-9,TGTGCCAGCAGCTTAGCGGGACTAGCGGGAGAGGAAGATACGCAGTATTTT,CASSLAGLAGEEDTQYF
TRBJ2-5,.,.,TRBV4-2,TGTGCCAGCAGCCAAGAAGCGAGCCTACAAGAGACCCAGTACTTC,CASSQEASLQETQYF
TRBJ2-7,.,few,TRBV12-3/TRBV12-4,TGTGCCAGCAGTTTCCCCCTAGACAGACCGAGTTTGGAAGTGCAGTACTTC,CASSFPLDRPSLEVQYF
TRBJ1-5,.,.,TRBV4-1,TGCGCCAGCAGCCAGGTTCTATGGGCTCAGCCCCAGCATTTT,CASSQVLWAQPQHF
TRBJ2-3,TRBD2,.,TRBV10-3,TGTGCCATCAGTAGAGCGGGAGGGCCCACTAGCACAGATACGCAGTATTTT,CAISRAGGPTSTDTQYF
TRBJ1-1,.,.,TRBV28,TGTGCCAGCAGTAACAGTCATGAAGCTTTCTTT,CASSNSHEAFF
TRBJ2-4,.,.,TRBV27,TGTGCCAGCAGTTTCGGCAATAAAAACATTCAGTACTTC,CASSFGNKNIQYF
TRBJ2-5,.,.,TRBV7-2,TGTGCCAGCAGCTTGGGGTTTGGAGAGACCCAGTACTTC,CASSLGFGETQYF
TRBJ2-5,.,.,TRBV20-1,TGCAGTGCCTTCGACGGCTTAGAGACCCAGTACTTC,CSAFDGLETQYF
TRBJ2-1,TRBD2,few,TRBV14,TGTGCCAGCAGCCAGACTAGCGGGGGGGCCTACAATGAGCAGTTCTTC,CASSQTSGGAYNEQFF
TRBJ2-5,.,few,TRBV4-3,TGCGCCAGCAGCCAAGACCGGCGGGACGGCCAAGAGACCCAGTACTTC,CASSQDRRDGQETQYF
TRBJ2-1,.,few,TRBV4-1,TGCGCCAGCAGCCAACTAGGGGGAGGATACAATGAGCAGTTCTTC,CASSQLGGGYNEQFF
TRBJ1-1,.,few,TRBV5-1,TGCGCCAGCAGCTTGGGAATCATGAACACTGAAGCTTTCTTT,CASSLGIMNTEAFF
TRBJ2-1,TRBD2,.,TRBV29-1,TGCAGCGTTGGGGGACTAGCGGGAGCGAGCTCCTACAATGAGCAGTTCTTC,CSVGGLAGASSYNEQFF
TRBJ2-7,.,.,TRBV28,TGTGCCAGCAGTTCCCTAGCGAGCGAGCAGTACTTC,CASSSLASEQYF
TRBJ2-3,.,.,TRBV28,TGTGCCAGCAGTGCCATAAGAGAGACCACAGATACGCAGTATTTT,CASSAIRETTDTQYF
TRBJ1-1,.,few,TRBV5-1,TGCGCCAGCAGCCGACGGACAATGAACACTGAAGCTTTCTTT,CASSRRTMNTEAFF
TRBJ1-1,.,few,TRBV7-9,TGTGCCAGCAGCTTAGGGCACAGTATCCACACTGAAGCTTTCTTT,CASSLGHSIHTEAFF
TRBJ2-6,TRBD1,few,TRBV7-3,TGTGCCAGCAGCTCCGGACAGGGGAGCTCTGGGGCCAACGTCCTGACTTTC,CASSSGQGSSGANVLTF
TRBJ2-5,TRBD1,once,TRBV6-1,TGTGCCAGCTCCGTTGGACAGGGCATCCAAGAGACCCAGTACTTC,CASSVGQGIQETQYF
TRBJ2-5,.,.,TRBV5-5,TGTGCCAGCAGCTTCCCCGGGATCGAAGAGACCCAGTACTTC,CASSFPGIEETQYF
TRBJ2-3,.,few,TRBV20-1,TGCAGTGCTAGGGGGGCGGGAGCCCCCCGCACAGATACGCAGTATTTT,CSARGAGAPRTDTQYF
TRBJ2-2,.,few,TRBV9,TGTGCCAGCAGCGACAACAGCCGGGAGCTGTTTTTT,CASSDNSRELFF
TRBJ1-1,.,many,TRBV29-1,TGCAGCGTTGATCAGGGGCCACTCACTGAAGCTTTCTTT,CSVDQGPLTEAFF
TRBJ2-1,TRBD2,many,TRBV10-3,TGTGCCATCAGTGAGACCGCGCTACGGACTAGCCTAACCTACAATGAGCAGTTCTTC,CAISETALRTSLTYNEQFF
TRBJ2-1,TRBD2,.,TRBV3-1,TGTGCCAGCAGCCAATGGGGGACTAGGAGCTACAATGAGCAGTTCTTC,CASSQWGTRSYNEQFF
TRBJ2-1,.,.,TRBV18,TGTGCCAGCTCATTGACGATTGGAAATGAGCAGTTCTTC,CASSLTIGNEQFF
TRBJ2-5,.,few,TRBV18,TGTGCCAGCTCATCGCAGGGAGACCACCAAGAGACCCAGTACTTC,CASSSQGDHQETQYF
TRBJ2-1,.,many,TRBV5-1,TGCGCCAGCAGCTTTGGGCCGTCTTACAATGAGCAGTTCTTC,CASSFGPSYNEQFF
TRBJ2-3,TRBD2,.,TRBV11-2,TGTGCCAGCAGCTTGTCAGGTCCAGCGGGAGGATTTTTGGCGGATACGCAGTATTTT,CASSLSGPAGGFLADTQYF
TRBJ2-1,.,many,TRBV5-1,TGCGCCAGCAGCTTGAACGGGGGAAGCTACAATGAGCAGTTCTTC,CASSLNGGSYNEQFF
TRBJ1-5,.,few,TRBV28,TGTGCCAGCACCTTAGTCCGCAATCAGCCCCAGCATTTT,CASTLVRNQPQHF
TRBJ2-2,.,many,TRBV15,TGTGCCACCAGCAGAGATGGATTCACCGGGGAGCTGTTTTTT,CATSRDGFTGELFF
TRBJ2-1,TRBD1,many,TRBV6-2/TRBV6-3,TGTGCCAGCAGTTACTCGGACAGGGTAAAGCAGTTCTTC,CASSYSDRVKQFF
TRBJ2-5,TRBD2,.,TRBV7-2,TGTGCCAGCAGCCCCCGATTAGCGGGAGTGAGGGAGACCCAGTACTTC,CASSPRLAGVRETQYF
TRBJ2-7,TRBD2,.,TRBV28,TGTGCCAGCAGGAGACCCACACTAGCGGGAAGGTCCTACGAGCAGTACTTC,CASRRPTLAGRSYEQYF
TRBJ2-2,TRBD2,few,TRBV7-9,TGTGCCAGCAGCCACCAGACGGGAGGGAGGACCGGGGAGCTGTTTTTT,CASSHQTGGRTGELFF
TRBJ2-3,TRBD2,.,TRBV4-2,TGTGCCAGCAGCCCCCGAGGGACTAGCGGGATCACAGATACGCAGTATTTT,CASSPRGTSGITDTQYF
TRBJ2-5,.,.,TRBV27,TGTGCCAGCAGGGCCGCCTCGGGTCAGGGGTTTTCGGAGACCCAGTACTTC,CASRAASGQGFSETQYF
TRBJ2-7,.,few,TRBV14,TGTGCCAGCAGCCAAGGTCTTCCAGGTCCCTACGAGCAGTACTTC,CASSQGLPGPYEQYF
TRBJ1-5,.,.,TRBV12-3/TRBV12-4,TGTGCCAGCAGTTTGTGGGGTCATAGCAATCAGCCCCAGCATTTT,CASSLWGHSNQPQHF
TRBJ2-5,.,.,TRBV28,TGTGCCAGCAGGGAGGGATCTACGGAGACCCAGTACTTC,CASREGSTETQYF
TRBJ1-2,.,.,TRBV20-1,TGCAGTGTCGGGGCCGCCAATTGGTATGGCTACACCTTC,CSVGAANWYGYTF
TRBJ2-5,.,.,TRBV5-1,TGCGCCAGCAGCTTGGTCGGCAGGGAACAGACCCAGTACTTC,CASSLVGREQTQYF
TRBJ1-2,.,.,TRBV10-3,TGTGCCATCAGAGCAACCGGACGGTCTTCTAACTATGGCTACACCTTC,CAIRATGRSSNYGYTF
TRBJ2-1,.,few,TRBV28,TGTGCCAGCAGACCCACCCCGACGAAGCAGATGGGGCTATACAATGAGCAGTTCTTC,CASRPTPTKQMGLYNEQFF
TRBJ2-3,TRBD2,few,TRBV20-1,TGCAGTGCTAGAGACCTCCGGGACTACGGAGATACGCAGTATTTT,CSARDLRDYGDTQYF
TRBJ2-4,TRBD1,many,TRBV5-1,TGCGCCAGCAGCTTGGAGACAGGGGCTCCCGGGCGCGCCAAAAACATTCAGTACTTC,CASSLETGAPGRAKNIQYF
TRBJ2-1,.,few,TRBV20-1,TGCAGTGCCCCCACCCCACGGGAGACCTACAATGAGCAGTTCTTC,CSAPTPRETYNEQFF
TRBJ2-1,.,many,TRBV7-9,TGTGCCAGCAGCCCCCTGACGGGGGCGGGGACCTACAATGAGCAGTTCTTC,CASSPLTGAGTYNEQFF
TRBJ2-1,TRBD1,.,TRBV18,TGTGCCAGCTCAATCCTAGGGGACAGGGAGAATGAGCAGTTCTTC,CASSILGDRENEQFF
TRBJ2-7,TRBD2,few,TRBV29-1,TGCAGCGTTGGGGGACTAGCGGGCACTTCTGCCTACGAGCAGTACTTC,CSVGGLAGTSAYEQYF
TRBJ1-1,.,few,TRBV18,TGTGCCAGCTCACTGAAAGGATCGAACACTGAAGCTTTCTTT,CASSLKGSNTEAFF